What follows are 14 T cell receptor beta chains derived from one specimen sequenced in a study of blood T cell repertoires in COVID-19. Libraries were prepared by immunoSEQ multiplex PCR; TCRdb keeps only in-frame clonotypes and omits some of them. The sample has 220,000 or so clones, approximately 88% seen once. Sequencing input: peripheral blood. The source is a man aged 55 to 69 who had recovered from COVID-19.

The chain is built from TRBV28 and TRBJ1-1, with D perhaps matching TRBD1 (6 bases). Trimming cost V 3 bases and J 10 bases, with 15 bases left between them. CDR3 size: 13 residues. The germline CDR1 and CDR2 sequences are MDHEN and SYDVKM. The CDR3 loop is CASSLSRGGTAFF. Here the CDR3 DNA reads TGTGCCAGCAGTTTGAGCCGAGGGGGTACAGCTTTCTTT.

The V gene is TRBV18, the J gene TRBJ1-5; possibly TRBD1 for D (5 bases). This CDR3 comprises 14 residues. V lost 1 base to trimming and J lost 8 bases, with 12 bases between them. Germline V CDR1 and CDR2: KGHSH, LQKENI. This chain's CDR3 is CASSPRTGGEPQHF. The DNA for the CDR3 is TGTGCCAGCTCACCACGGACCGGGGGGGAGCCCCAGCATTTT.

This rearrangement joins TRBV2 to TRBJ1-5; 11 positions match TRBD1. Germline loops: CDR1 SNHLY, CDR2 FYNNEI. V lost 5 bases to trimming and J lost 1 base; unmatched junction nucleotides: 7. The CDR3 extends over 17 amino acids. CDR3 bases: TGTGCCAGCAGTTCCGGGACAGGGGGAAGGAGCAATCAGCCCCAGCATTTT. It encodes CASSSGTGGRSNQPQHF.

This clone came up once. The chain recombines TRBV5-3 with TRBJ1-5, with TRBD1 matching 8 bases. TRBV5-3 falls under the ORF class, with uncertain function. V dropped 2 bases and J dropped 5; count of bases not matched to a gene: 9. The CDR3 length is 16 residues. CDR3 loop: CARSFGTGIRHQPQHF. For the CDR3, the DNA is TGTGCCAGAAGCTTCGGGACAGGTATAAGACATCAGCCCCAGCATTTT.

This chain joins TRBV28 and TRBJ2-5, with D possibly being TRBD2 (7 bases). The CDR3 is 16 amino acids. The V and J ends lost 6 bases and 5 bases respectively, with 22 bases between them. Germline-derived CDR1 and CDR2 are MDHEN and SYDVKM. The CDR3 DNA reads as TGTGCCAGCAGGACCCCCTGGGGGGGCCGCGAGGAGACCCAGTACTTC. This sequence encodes CASRTPWGGREETQYF.

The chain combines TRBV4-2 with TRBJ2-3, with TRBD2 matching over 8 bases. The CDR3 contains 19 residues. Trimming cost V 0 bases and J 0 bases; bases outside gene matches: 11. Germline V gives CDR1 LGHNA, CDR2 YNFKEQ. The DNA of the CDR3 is TGTGCCAGCAGCCAAGATTGGATAGCGGGACCATATAGCACAGATACGCAGTATTTT. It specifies CASSQDWIAGPYSTDTQYF.

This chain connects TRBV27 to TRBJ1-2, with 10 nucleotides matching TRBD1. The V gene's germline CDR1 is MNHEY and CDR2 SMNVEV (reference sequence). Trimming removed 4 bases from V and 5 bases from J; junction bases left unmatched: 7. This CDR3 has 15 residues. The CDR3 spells CASSSGQGGVYGYTF. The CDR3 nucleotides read TGTGCCAGCAGTTCAGGACAGGGGGGGGTATATGGCTACACCTTC.

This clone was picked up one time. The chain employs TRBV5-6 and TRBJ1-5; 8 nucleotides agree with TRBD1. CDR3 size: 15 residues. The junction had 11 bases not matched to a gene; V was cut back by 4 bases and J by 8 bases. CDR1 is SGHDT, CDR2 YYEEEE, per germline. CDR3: CASSPGTGAAEPQHF. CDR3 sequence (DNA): TGTGCCAGCAGCCCGGGGACAGGTGCTGCGGAGCCCCAGCATTTT. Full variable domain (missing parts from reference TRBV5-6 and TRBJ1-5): DAGVTQSPTHLIKTRGQQVTLRCSPKSGHDTVSWYQQALGQGPQFIFQYYEEEERQRGNFPDRFSGHQFPNYSSELNVNALLLGDSALYLCASSPGTGAAEPQHFGDGTRLSIL.

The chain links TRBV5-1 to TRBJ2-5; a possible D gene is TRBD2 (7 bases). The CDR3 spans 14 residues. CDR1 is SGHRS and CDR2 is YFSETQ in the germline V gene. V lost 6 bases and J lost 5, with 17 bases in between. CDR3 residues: CASNGGRSRETQYF. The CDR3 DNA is TGCGCCAGCAACGGGGGGCGCTCCCGGGAGACCCAGTACTTC.

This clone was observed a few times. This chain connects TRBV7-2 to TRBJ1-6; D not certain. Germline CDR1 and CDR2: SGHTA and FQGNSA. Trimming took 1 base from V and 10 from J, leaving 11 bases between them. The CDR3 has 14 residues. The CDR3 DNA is TGTGCCAGCAGCTTAGTAATGGAGGGCTCACCCCTCCACTTT. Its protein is CASSLVMEGSPLHF.

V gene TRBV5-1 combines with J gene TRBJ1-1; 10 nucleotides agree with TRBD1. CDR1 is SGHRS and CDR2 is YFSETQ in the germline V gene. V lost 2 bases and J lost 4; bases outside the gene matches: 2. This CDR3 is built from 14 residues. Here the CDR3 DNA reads TGCGCCAGCAGCTTTCGGACAGGGGGCACTGAAGCTTTCTTT. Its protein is CASSFRTGGTEAFF.

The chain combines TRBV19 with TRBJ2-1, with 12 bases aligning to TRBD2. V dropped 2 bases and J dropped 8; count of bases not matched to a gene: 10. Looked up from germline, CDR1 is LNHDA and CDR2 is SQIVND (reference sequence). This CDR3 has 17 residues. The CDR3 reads CASSITGLAGPRDEQFF. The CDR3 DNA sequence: TGTGCCAGTAGTATAACCGGACTAGCGGGGCCCAGGGATGAGCAGTTCTTC.

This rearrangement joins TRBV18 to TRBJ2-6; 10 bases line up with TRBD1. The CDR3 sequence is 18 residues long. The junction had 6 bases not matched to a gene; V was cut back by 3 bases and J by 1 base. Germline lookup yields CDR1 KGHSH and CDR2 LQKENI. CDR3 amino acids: CASSPRDRGISGANVLTF. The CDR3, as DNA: TGTGCCAGCTCACCCCGGGACAGGGGAATTTCTGGGGCCAACGTCCTGACTTTC.

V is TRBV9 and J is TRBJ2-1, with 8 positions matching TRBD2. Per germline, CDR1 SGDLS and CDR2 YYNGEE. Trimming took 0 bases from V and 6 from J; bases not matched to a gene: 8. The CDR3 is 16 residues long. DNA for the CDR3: TGTGCCAGCAGCGTAGAGAACAGCGGGAGATCCAATGAGCAGTTCTTC. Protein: CASSVENSGRSNEQFF.